This T cell receptor (beta chain) was sequenced for a study of blood T cell repertoires in COVID-19. Overall study: Whether acute or convalescent, the COVID-19 samples came from the United States, Italy and Spain. The analysed material was cDNA or gDNA that came from T cells, B-cell-depleted T cells, or PBMCs.

Trimming cost V 8 bases and J 1 base; bases outside gene matches: 10. From germline, CDR1 is MDHEN and CDR2 SYDVKM. The CDR3 extends over 15 amino acids. Original data processing: Estimated nucleated cell counts came from reference gene primer amplification. TCRdb's copy holds only in-frame clones and misses some; the assay was immunoSEQ multiplex PCR. That table gives V, J and clone size, and the DNA gave D and trimming. The sample has 100,000 or so clones, approximately 84% seen once; the top ten hold 2.1%. This chain connects TRBV28 to TRBJ2-5, with TRBD1 identical over 7 bases. Sequenced material: peripheral blood. The sequence was collected from a human donor in a cohort sampled during active COVID-19. The CDR3 nucleotides are TGTGCCAGCGGCAGGGGGAGTAAAGGCCAAGAGACCCAGTACTTC. Translation gives CASGRGSKGQETQYF.